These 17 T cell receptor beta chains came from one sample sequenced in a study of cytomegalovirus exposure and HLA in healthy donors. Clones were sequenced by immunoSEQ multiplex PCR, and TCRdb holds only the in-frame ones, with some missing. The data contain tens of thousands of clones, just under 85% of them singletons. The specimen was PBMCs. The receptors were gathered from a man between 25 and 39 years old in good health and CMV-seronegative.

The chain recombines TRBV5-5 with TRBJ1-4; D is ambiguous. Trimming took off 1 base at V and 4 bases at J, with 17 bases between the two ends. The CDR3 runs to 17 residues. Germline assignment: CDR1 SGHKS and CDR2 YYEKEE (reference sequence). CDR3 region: CASSLWLILEGNEKLFF. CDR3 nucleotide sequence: TGTGCCAGCAGCTTGTGGTTGATTCTGGAGGGTAATGAAAAACTGTTTTTT.

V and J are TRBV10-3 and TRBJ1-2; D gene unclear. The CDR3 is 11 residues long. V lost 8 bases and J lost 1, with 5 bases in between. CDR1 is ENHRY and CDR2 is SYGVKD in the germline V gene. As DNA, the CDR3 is TGTGCCATCGGTAGTAACTATGGCTACACCTTC. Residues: CAIGSNYGYTF.

DNA for the CDR3: TGTGCCAGCAGCGGCGACAGGGGAAACACCATATATTTT. Its translation: CASSGDRGNTIYF. This sequence joins TRBV9 and TRBJ1-3, with D possibly matching TRBD1 (6 bases). Per the germline V gene, CDR1 is SGDLS and CDR2 is YYNGEE. This CDR3 is 13 amino acids long. With 3 bases removed from V and 4 bases from J, the gap between germline ends came to 8 bases.

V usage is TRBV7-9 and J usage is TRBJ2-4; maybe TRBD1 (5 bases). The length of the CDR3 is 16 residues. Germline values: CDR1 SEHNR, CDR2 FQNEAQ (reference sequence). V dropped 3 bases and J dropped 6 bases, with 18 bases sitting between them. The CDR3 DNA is TGTGCCAGCAGCTTTTATAAGGGGCTGAGTGGAAACATTCAGTACTTC. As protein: CASSFYKGLSGNIQYF.

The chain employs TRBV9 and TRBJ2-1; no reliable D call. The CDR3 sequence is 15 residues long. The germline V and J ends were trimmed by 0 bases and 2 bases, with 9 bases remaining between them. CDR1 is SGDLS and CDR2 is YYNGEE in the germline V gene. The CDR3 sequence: CASSVATITYNEQFF. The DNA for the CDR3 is TGTGCCAGCAGCGTAGCTACGATAACCTACAATGAGCAGTTCTTC.

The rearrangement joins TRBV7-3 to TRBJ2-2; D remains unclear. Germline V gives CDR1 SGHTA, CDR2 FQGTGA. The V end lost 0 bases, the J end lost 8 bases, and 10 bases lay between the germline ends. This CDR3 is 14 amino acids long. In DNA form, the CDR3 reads TGTGCCAGCAGCTTAACTTTTGTACAAGGGGAGCTGTTTTTT. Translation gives CASSLTFVQGELFF.

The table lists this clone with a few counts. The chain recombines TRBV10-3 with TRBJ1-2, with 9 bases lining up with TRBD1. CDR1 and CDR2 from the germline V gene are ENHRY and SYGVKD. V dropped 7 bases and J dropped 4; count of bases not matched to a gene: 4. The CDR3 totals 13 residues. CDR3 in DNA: TGTGCCATCAAGGGACAGGGCCTCTATGGCTACACCTTC. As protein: CAIKGQGLYGYTF.

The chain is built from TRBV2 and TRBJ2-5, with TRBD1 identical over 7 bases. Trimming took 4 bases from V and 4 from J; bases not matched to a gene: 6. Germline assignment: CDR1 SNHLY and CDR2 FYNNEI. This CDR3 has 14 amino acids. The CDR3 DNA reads TGTGCCAGCAGTGTGACAGGGACCCCAGAGACCCAGTACTTC. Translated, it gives CASSVTGTPETQYF. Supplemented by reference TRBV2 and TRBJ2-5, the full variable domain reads EPEVTQTPSHQVTQMGQEVILRCVPISNHLYFYWYRQILGQKVEFLVSFYNNEISEKSEIFDDQFSVERPDGSNFTLKIRSTKLEDSAMYFCASSVTGTPETQYFGPGTRLLVL.

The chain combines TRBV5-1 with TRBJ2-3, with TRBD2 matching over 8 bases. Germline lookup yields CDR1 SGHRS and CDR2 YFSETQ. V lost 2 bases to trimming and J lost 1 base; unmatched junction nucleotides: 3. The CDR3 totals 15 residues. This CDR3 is CASSFTGGGTDTQYF. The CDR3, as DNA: TGCGCCAGCAGCTTCACCGGGGGGGGCACAGATACGCAGTATTTT. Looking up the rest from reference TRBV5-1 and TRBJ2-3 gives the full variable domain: KAGVTQTPRYLIKTRGQQVTLSCSPISGHRSVSWYQQTPGQGLQFLFEYFSETQRNKGNFPGRFSGRQFSNSRSEMNVSTLELGDSALYLCASSFTGGGTDTQYFGPGTRLTVL.

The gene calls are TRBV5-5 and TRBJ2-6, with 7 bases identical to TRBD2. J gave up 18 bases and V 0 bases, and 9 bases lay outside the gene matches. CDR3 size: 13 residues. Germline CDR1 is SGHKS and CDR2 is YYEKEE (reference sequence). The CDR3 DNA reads TGTGCCAGCAGCTTGGAATGGGGGGGAGTAGGGACTTTC. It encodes CASSLEWGGVGTF.

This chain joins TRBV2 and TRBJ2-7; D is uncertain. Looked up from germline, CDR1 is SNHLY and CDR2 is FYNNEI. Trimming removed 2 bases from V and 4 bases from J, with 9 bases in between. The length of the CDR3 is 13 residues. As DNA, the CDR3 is TGTGCCAGCAGTGAACCGTTTTTATACGAGCAGTACTTC. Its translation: CASSEPFLYEQYF.

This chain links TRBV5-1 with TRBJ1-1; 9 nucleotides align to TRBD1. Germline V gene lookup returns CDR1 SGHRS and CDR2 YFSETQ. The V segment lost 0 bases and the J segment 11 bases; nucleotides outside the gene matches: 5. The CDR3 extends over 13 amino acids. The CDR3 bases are TGCGCCAGCAGCTTGGCCGACAGGGGGGACGCTTTCTTT. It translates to CASSLADRGDAFF.

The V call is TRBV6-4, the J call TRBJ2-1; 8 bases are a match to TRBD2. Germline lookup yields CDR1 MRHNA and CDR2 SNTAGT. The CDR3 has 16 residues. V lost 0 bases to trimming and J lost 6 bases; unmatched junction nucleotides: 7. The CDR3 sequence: CASSDSSGSLPNEQFF. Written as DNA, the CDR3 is TGTGCCAGCAGTGACTCGAGCGGGAGTCTTCCCAATGAGCAGTTCTTC.

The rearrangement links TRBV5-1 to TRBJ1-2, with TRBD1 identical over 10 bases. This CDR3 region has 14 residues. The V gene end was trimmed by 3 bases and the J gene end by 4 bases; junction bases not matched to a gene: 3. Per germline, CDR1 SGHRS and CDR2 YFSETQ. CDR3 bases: TGCGCCAGCAGCTGGGGACAGGGGTCCTATGGCTACACCTTC. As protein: CASSWGQGSYGYTF.

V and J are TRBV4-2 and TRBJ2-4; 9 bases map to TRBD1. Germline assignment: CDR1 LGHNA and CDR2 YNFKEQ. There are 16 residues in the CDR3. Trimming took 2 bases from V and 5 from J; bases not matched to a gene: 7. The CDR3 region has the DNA TGTGCCAGCAGCCAAACCAACAGGGGGCTGGAAAACATTCAGTACTTC. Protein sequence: CASSQTNRGLENIQYF.

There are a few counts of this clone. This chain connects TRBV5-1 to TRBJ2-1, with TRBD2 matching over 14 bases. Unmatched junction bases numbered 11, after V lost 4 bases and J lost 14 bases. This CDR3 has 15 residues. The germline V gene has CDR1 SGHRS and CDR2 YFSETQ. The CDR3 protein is CASSIGLAGGSEEFF. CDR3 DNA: TGCGCCAGCAGCATCGGACTAGCGGGAGGCTCGGAGGAGTTCTTC.

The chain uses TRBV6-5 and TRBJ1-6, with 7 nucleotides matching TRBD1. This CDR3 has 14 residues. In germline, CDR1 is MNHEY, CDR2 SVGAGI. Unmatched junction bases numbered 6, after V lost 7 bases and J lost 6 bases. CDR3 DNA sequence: TGTGCCAGCAACCAAAACAGGGGTAATTCACCCCTCCACTTT. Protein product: CASNQNRGNSPLHF.